One and the same sample provided the 22 T cell receptor beta chains below, sequenced in a study of regulatory T cells in long-lasting Graves disease. Stated time point: newly diagnosed GD, antithyroid drugs for less than 3 months. PBMC-extracted RNA yielded the TCR library. Construction of the TCR beta libraries employed iRepertoire HTBI primers in conjunction with Arm-PCR of CDR3 regions. TCRdb reprocessed the multiplex PCR reads with MiXCR, giving one entry per CDR3 protein. The repertoire holds about 540,000 distinct CDR3 sequences, with about 13% as singletons. The same sample was also studied in work on T cells in Graves' hyperthyroidism and ophthalmopathy.

The material was peripheral blood mononuclear cells (PBMCs), obtained at new diagnosis, from a patient treated with antithyroid drugs. All receptors derive from a man aged 25 to 40 with Graves disease.

To note about this clonotype: This may be a read error: a much more frequent sequence differs by one nucleotide. The rearrangement uses TRBV7-8 and TRBJ1-2; D might be TRBD1 (6 bases). V dropped 5 bases and J dropped 6 bases, with 13 bases sitting between them. This CDR3 region has 13 residues. Germline CDR1 is SGHVS and CDR2 is FQNEAQ. The CDR3 sequence is CASSTAGADGYTF. The CDR3 DNA reads as TGTGCCAGCAGCACAGCAGGGGCGGATGGCTACACCTTC. The complete variable domain, with remaining parts taken from reference TRBV7-8 and TRBJ1-2, reads GAGVSQSPRYKVAKRGQDVALRCDPISGHVSLFWYQQALGQGPEFLTYFQNEAQLDKSGLPSDRFFAERPEGSVSTLKIQRTQQEDSAVYLCASSTAGADGYTFGSGTRLTVV.

This clonotype was observed a handful of times. The V gene is TRBV7-9, the J gene TRBJ1-2; the D is unclear. Trimming shortened V by 8 bases and J by 2 bases, and 12 bases separated the two germline ends. The CDR3 contains 13 residues. The germline gives CDR1 SEHNR, CDR2 FQNEAQ (reference sequence). CDR3 protein: CASRSGENYGYTF. In DNA form, the CDR3 reads TGTGCCAGCCGTTCGGGAGAGAACTATGGCTACACCTTC.

This clonotype was seen a few times. The junction departs from germline at one end; a sequencing error may be responsible. V is TRBV29-1 and J is TRBJ2-5; 7 nucleotides agree with TRBD2. The CDR3 spans 12 residues. Germline lookup yields CDR1 SQVTM and CDR2 ANQGSEA. The DNA for the CDR3 is TGCAGCTTACAGCGGGACGGGGAGACCCGGTACTTC. Its protein is CSLQRDGETRYF.

The rearrangement links TRBV27 to TRBJ1-5; no reliable D call. The CDR3 contains 15 residues. The germline gives CDR1 MNHEY, CDR2 SMNVEV (reference sequence). V lost 6 bases to trimming and J lost 2 bases, with 14 bases between them. The CDR3 loop is CASREQVMGNQPQHF. The CDR3, as DNA: TGTGCCAGCAGAGAGCAGGTGATGGGCAATCAGCCCCAGCATTTT.

J is TRBJ1-2 and V is TRBV27; the D gene is possibly TRBD1 (5 bases). V shed 0 bases and J shed 4 bases, with 15 bases lying between them. The CDR3 is 16 amino acids. Looked up from germline, CDR1 is MNHEY and CDR2 is SMNVEV (reference sequence). CDR3 protein: CASSLSGAPGGYGYTF. The CDR3 DNA follows: TGTGCCAGCAGTTTATCTGGGGCTCCGGGTGGCTATGGCTACACCTTC.

This clonotype showed up many times. This rearrangement joins TRBV30 to TRBJ2-1; 9 bases match TRBD2. Germline values: CDR1 GTSNPN, CDR2 SVGIG (reference sequence). The CDR3 is made up of 14 amino acids. J gave up 7 bases and V 8 bases, and 12 bases lay outside the gene matches. CDR3 bases: TGTGCCCACCGCTTAGCGGGAGTCGGGAATGAGCAGTTCTTC. This encodes CAHRLAGVGNEQFF.

This clonotype came up a few times. The DNA of the CDR3 is TGTGCCTGGAGTGTAGGGGTAGCCCAAGGAGGGGGTGAGCAGTTCTTC. It is translated as CAWSVGVAQGGGEQFF. The V gene is TRBV30, the J gene TRBJ2-1, with D possibly being TRBD1 or TRBD2 (6 bases each). Trimming stripped 0 bases from V and 9 bases from J, with 21 bases between. This CDR3 has 16 amino acids. Per germline, CDR1 GTSNPN and CDR2 SVGIG (reference sequence).

This clonotype was recorded many times. The chain has TRBV12-5 and TRBJ2-1; D not certain. Trimming cost V 1 base and J 9 bases, with 10 bases left between them. This CDR3 contains 13 residues. Germline CDR1 LGHNT, CDR2 FRNRAP. The CDR3 nucleotides read TGTGCTAGTGGTTTGGAGGTCTCTGGTGAGCAGTTCTTC. It translates to CASGLEVSGEQFF. The complete variable domain, with remaining parts taken from reference TRBV12-5 and TRBJ2-1, reads DARVTQTPRHKVTEMGQEVTMRCQPILGHNTVFWYRQTMMQGLELLAYFRNRAPLDDSGMPKDRFSAEMPDATLATLKIQPSEPRDSAVYFCASGLEVSGEQFFGPGTRLTVL.

This clonotype has only a few counts. The gene calls are TRBV13 and TRBJ2-4; D not resolved. The CDR3 is 14 residues long. V lost 4 bases, J lost 5 bases, and 12 bases lay in between. Germline CDR1 and CDR2: PRHDT and FYEKMQ (reference sequence). As DNA, the CDR3 is TGTGCCAGCAGCTGGGGATTTGGCGAAAACATTCAGTACTTC. It specifies CASSWGFGENIQYF.

This clonotype was recorded a few times. This chain connects TRBV19 to TRBJ2-7, with 8 bases lining up with TRBD2. The CDR3 is made up of 13 amino acids. CDR1 and CDR2 from the germline V gene are LNHDA and SQIVND (reference sequence). V dropped 10 bases and J dropped 3; count of bases not matched to a gene: 8. This chain's CDR3 is CATAGLDRYEQYF. In DNA form, the CDR3 reads TGTGCCACCGCGGGACTAGATCGCTACGAGCAGTACTTC.

About this clonotype itself: A much larger clone lies a single base off, so this may be a read error. The chain recombines TRBV28 with TRBJ2-5, with 8 nucleotides matching TRBD1. Germline V gene lookup returns CDR1 MDHEN and CDR2 SYDVKM. CDR3 length: 17 amino acids. The V gene end was trimmed by 3 bases and the J gene end by 5 bases; junction bases not matched to a gene: 14. Here the CDR3 DNA reads TGTGCCAGCAGTTTGTCGCGGGAACAGGGGGATCGGGAGACCCAGTACTTC. It translates to CASSLSREQGDRETQYF.

The V call is TRBV9, the J call TRBJ1-3, with D maybe TRBD1 (6 bases). Per germline, CDR1 SGDLS and CDR2 YYNGEE. Trimming cost V 1 base and J 2 bases, with 16 bases left between them. The CDR3 sequence is 17 residues long. The DNA for the CDR3 is TGTGCCAGCAGCGTAACCCCCGGTTACAGGGCTGGAAACACCATATATTTT. It is translated as CASSVTPGYRAGNTIYF.

The V call is TRBV7-2, the J call TRBJ1-5, with 7 bases lining up with TRBD1. J lost 0 bases, V lost 5 bases, and 13 bases had no gene match. The CDR3 has 18 amino acids. Germline V gives CDR1 SGHTA, CDR2 FQGNSA. The DNA for the CDR3 is TGTGCCAGCAGCCCGACAGGGACCCGGGCCGGTAGCAATCAGCCCCAGCATTTT. This gives the protein CASSPTGTRAGSNQPQHF.

Points on this clonotype: A single base separates this from a much larger clone, so it may be a read error. The V and J genes are TRBV7-2 and TRBJ2-7; TRBD2 matches 10 bases. The germline V gene has CDR1 SGHTA and CDR2 FQGNSA. The CDR3 extends over 16 amino acids. Trimming at V came to 2 bases and at J to 3 bases, leaving 7 bases not matched to a gene. The CDR3 spells CASSLRGTSAFYEQYF. In DNA, the CDR3 is TGTGCCAGCAGCTTACGGGGGACTAGCGCATTCTACGAGCAGTACTTC.

This clonotype was observed a few times. V gene TRBV6-1 combines with J gene TRBJ2-3; 14 bases fit TRBD2. The CDR3 spans 17 residues. Germline V gives CDR1 MNHNS, CDR2 SASEGT. With V trimmed by 5 bases and J by 6 bases, 10 bases remained unmatched. In DNA, the CDR3 is TGTGCCAGCAGTCAACTAGGACTAGCGGGAGGCATGGATACGCAGTATTTT. This encodes CASSQLGLAGGMDTQYF.

In this sample, this clonotype turned up a few times. V usage is TRBV29-1 and J usage is TRBJ1-1; 7 bases match TRBD1. The germline gives CDR1 SQVTM, CDR2 ANQGSEA. J gave up 5 bases and V 6 bases, and 3 bases lay outside the gene matches. The CDR3 contains 11 residues. The CDR3 bases are TGCAGCGTGGACAGGCGGACTGAAGCTTTCTTT. Protein: CSVDRRTEAFF.

The gene calls are TRBV12-3 or TRBV12-4 and TRBJ2-1, with D perhaps TRBD1 or TRBD2 (6 bases each). With 6 bases removed from V and 12 bases from J, the gap between germline ends came to 21 bases. The CDR3 is 14 residues long. CDR3: CASSGLANEGGQFF. CDR3 nucleotides: TGTGCCAGCAGCGGGTTAGCTAACGAGGGGGGGCAGTTCTTC.

This clonotype was seen ten or more times. The chain carries TRBV7-2 and TRBJ2-1; 11 bases match TRBD2. Germline CDR1 reads SGHTA; CDR2 reads FQGNSA. The CDR3 covers 16 residues. V was pared by 1 base and J by 7 bases, with 6 bases of the junction left unmatched. In nucleotides, the CDR3 is TGTGCCAGCAGCTTAGAGAGGGCTAGCGGGGGGAATGAGCAGTTCTTC. It yields the protein CASSLERASGGNEQFF.

This clonotype showed up many times. V gene TRBV10-3 combines with J gene TRBJ2-3; 7 nucleotides line up with TRBD2. V lost 3 bases to trimming and J lost 9 bases; unmatched junction nucleotides: 3. The CDR3 totals 12 residues. Germline-derived CDR1 and CDR2 are ENHRY and SYGVKD. CDR3 amino acids: CAISDEAGTQYF. CDR3 DNA: TGTGCCATCAGTGATGAAGCGGGAACGCAGTATTTT.

This clonotype has a handful of counts. The chain recombines TRBV7-2 with TRBJ2-1; tentatively, D is TRBD1 or TRBD2 (7 bases each). From germline, CDR1 is SGHTA and CDR2 FQGNSA. Deletions cut 6 bases from V and 7 bases from J, with 13 bases between. The CDR3 spans 13 residues. CDR3 protein: CASRSGGGNEQFF. CDR3 nucleotide sequence: TGTGCCAGCAGGTCAGGGGGGGGTAATGAGCAGTTCTTC.

Notes on this clonotype: A junction boundary mismatches the germline segment, possibly from a read error. The V call is TRBV20-1, the J call TRBJ2-7; 7 positions agree with TRBD1. The CDR3 loop spans 15 amino acids. The germline CDR1 and CDR2 sequences are DFQATT and SNEGSKA (reference sequence). CDR3 bases: TGCAGTGCTAGAGTCTCCGGGACAGTGTCCTACGATCAGTACTTC. Translated: CSARVSGTVSYDQYF.

This clonotype was observed at least ten times. This chain links TRBV6-2 or TRBV6-3 with TRBJ1-1; a possible D gene is TRBD1 (5 bases). The germline CDR1 and CDR2 sequences are MNHEY and SVGEGT. The CDR3 covers 14 residues. V was clipped by 0 bases and J by 11 bases, with 16 bases between them. The CDR3 is CASSYSQGGMRAFF. The CDR3 nucleotides are TGTGCCAGCAGTTACTCGCAGGGAGGAATGCGGGCTTTCTTT.